The T cell receptor (beta chain) under discussion was sequenced for a study of regulatory T cells in long-lasting Graves disease. With iRepertoire HTBI primers and Arm-PCR of CDR3 regions, TCR beta libraries were built. Via MiXCR, TCRdb re-called the multiplex PCR reads, giving one row per CDR3 protein. The data contain 500,000 to 700,000 distinct CDR3 sequences, 25% to 30% of them seen just once; the ten biggest clones take up around 40%. The study, taken as a whole, reports: TRBV28, TRBJ1-2 and TRBJ2-5 were favored in persistent disease. Persistent Graves' patients showed less TCR diversity than newly diagnosed patients showed. The study found persistent patients shared more public clonotypes (2,741) than new patients (just over 950).

The CDR3 length is 13 residues. The germline V gene encodes CDR1 SGHDT and CDR2 YYEEEE. V shed 1 base and J shed 4 bases, with 8 bases lying between them. Indicated time point: persistent/refractory GD, antithyroid drugs over 5 years with positive TRAb. There was RNA extracted from PBMCs, and the TCR library was made from it. At least ten counts were recorded for this clonotype. Its antigen is as yet unknown. This clonotype was sampled from a female donor with Graves disease. Source: peripheral blood mononuclear cells (PBMCs), taken when the disease was refractory, from a patient treated with antithyroid drugs. The genes are TRBV5-6 and TRBJ2-5; D is perhaps TRBD1 (6 bases). CDR3 protein: CASSLTGRETQYF. CDR3 in DNA: TGTGCCAGCAGCTTGACAGGGCGAGAGACCCAGTACTTC.